This T cell receptor beta chain was recovered during a study of CD8 T cells in Susac syndrome. Study information: Patients with Susac syndrome were therapy-naive, treated with corticosteroids, or treated with intravenous immunoglobulin alone when blood was collected.

Sequencing of TCR beta drew on CD8+ and CD4+ T cells from blood. Diagnostic criteria defined recently for definite or probable disease were met by the Susac syndrome patients. An amount of RNA that ranged from roughly 0.45 to 1 ug was reverse transcribed with random hexamers. A multiplex approach, immunoSEQ multiplex PCR, amplified TCR beta CDR3 across 54 Vbeta and 13 Jbeta. TCRdb itself ran the immunoSEQ multiplex PCR reads through MiXCR, one entry per CDR3 protein. The sample comprises about 180,000 distinct CDR3 sequences, roughly 92% of which are singletons, and 0.1% to 0.12% rests with the top ten. Sequencing used CD4+ T cells from PBMCs. This clonotype was obtained from a human donor with Susac syndrome.

The CDR3 DNA reads as TGTGCCAGCAGTACGGGGGGGCTTAGCTCCTACGAGCAGTACTTC. Amino acid sequence: CASSTGGLSSYEQYF. The chain carries TRBV2 and TRBJ2-7, with TRBD2 identical over 8 bases. This CDR3 is 15 amino acids long. Germline V CDR1 and CDR2: SNHLY, FYNNEI. Trimming took 5 bases from V and 0 from J; bases not matched to a gene: 6.